What follows are 22 T cell receptor beta chains derived from one specimen sequenced in a study of blood T cell repertoires in COVID-19. TCRdb keeps only in-frame clones here, not all; method: immunoSEQ multiplex PCR. Of 50,000 or so clones in the sample, approximately 80% are singletons; the top ten hold roughly 55%. The sequencing sample was made of peripheral blood. The receptors derive from a man between 65 and 85 years old with acute or convalescent COVID-19.

This chain links TRBV12-3 or TRBV12-4 with TRBJ2-1; 7 bases are a match to TRBD1. V shed 5 bases and J 10 bases; nucleotides not matched to a gene: 5. The CDR3 is 12 residues long. The CDR3 is CASSNRGQEQFF. Here the CDR3 DNA reads TGTGCCAGCAGTAACAGGGGACAGGAGCAGTTCTTC.

This clone showed up just a few times. This chain joins TRBV7-9 and TRBJ1-2; 8 bases are a match to TRBD1. The germline V gene has CDR1 SEHNR and CDR2 FQNEAQ (reference sequence). This CDR3 is 15 amino acids long. V lost 0 bases to trimming and J lost 3 bases; unmatched junction nucleotides: 3. CDR3 sequence: CASSLARGQDYGYTF. Here the CDR3 DNA reads TGTGCCAGCAGCTTAGCCAGGGGGCAGGACTATGGCTACACCTTC.

This clone was picked up a small number of times. V usage is TRBV9 and J usage is TRBJ2-5; D might be TRBD2 (6 bases). CDR3 length: 14 residues. Germline V gives CDR1 SGDLS, CDR2 YYNGEE. The ends were cut back, 1 base at V and 2 bases at J, with 9 bases in the middle. Here the CDR3 reads CASSVLGGQETQYF. The CDR3 DNA reads TGTGCCAGCAGCGTACTCGGGGGACAAGAGACCCAGTACTTC.

This rearrangement joins TRBV7-2 to TRBJ2-7; no clear D. V lost 1 base to trimming and J lost 1 base, with 11 bases between them. From germline, CDR1 is SGHTA and CDR2 FQGNSA. This CDR3 is built from 15 residues. CDR3 amino acids: CASSLELRASYEQYF. In DNA form, the CDR3 reads TGTGCCAGCAGCTTAGAATTGCGAGCGTCCTACGAGCAGTACTTC.

This clone has only a few counts. The chain uses TRBV4-1 and TRBJ2-1; the match to TRBD2 covers 14 bases. This CDR3 comprises 18 residues. J lost 0 bases, V lost 4 bases, and 5 bases had no gene match. The germline gives CDR1 MGHRA, CDR2 YSYEKL. CDR3 sequence reads: CASSRGLAGVSSYNEQFF. Written as DNA, the CDR3 is TGCGCCAGCAGCCGGGGACTAGCGGGGGTGAGCTCCTACAATGAGCAGTTCTTC.

The genes are TRBV30 and TRBJ2-5; 11 bases are shared with TRBD1. The CDR3 is 14 amino acids. Trimming removed 6 bases from V and 5 bases from J; junction bases left unmatched: 8. Germline V gene lookup returns CDR1 GTSNPN and CDR2 SVGIG (reference sequence). The CDR3 is CACWDRGFSETQYF. The CDR3 coding sequence is TGTGCCTGCTGGGACAGGGGGTTTTCGGAGACCCAGTACTTC.

The V and J genes are TRBV6-2 or TRBV6-3 and TRBJ2-2; no reliable D call. The CDR3 contains 16 residues. The V end lost 5 bases, the J end lost 1 base, and 14 bases lay between the germline ends. Per the germline V gene, CDR1 is MNHEY and CDR2 is SVGEGT. The CDR3 reads CASSVKRRLNTGELFF. CDR3 bases: TGTGCCAGCAGTGTTAAACGGAGATTGAACACCGGGGAGCTGTTTTTT.

This clone was counted at least ten times. This chain links TRBV5-4 with TRBJ1-4; D might be TRBD1 (6 bases). The CDR3 covers 14 residues. CDR1 SGHNT and CDR2 YYREEE come from the germline V gene (reference sequence). Trimming shortened V by 4 bases and J by 3 bases, and 10 bases separated the two germline ends. In DNA form, the CDR3 reads TGTGCCAGCAGCCCGGACAGTGCTAATGAAAAACTGTTTTTT. Amino acid sequence: CASSPDSANEKLFF.

V gene TRBV28 combines with J gene TRBJ1-5, with a possible D match to TRBD1 (6 bases). Trimming took off 2 bases at V and 7 bases at J, with 15 bases between the two ends. Germline V CDR1 and CDR2: MDHEN, SYDVKM. This CDR3 has 15 amino acids. The CDR3 sequence is CASSLGGAQGQPQHF. CDR3 bases: TGTGCCAGCAGTTTAGGGGGGGCGCAGGGACAGCCCCAGCATTTT.

On this clone itself: Sequence at one end of the junction differs from germline and may be a read error. V gene TRBV20-1 combines with J gene TRBJ2-1, with D maybe TRBD1 (5 bases). Germline V CDR1 and CDR2: DFQATT, SNEGSKA (reference sequence). There are 11 residues in the CDR3. Here the CDR3 DNA reads TGCAGTGCGTCTACAGGTACTACAATAGTCTTC. Protein product: CSASTGTTIVF.

V is TRBV27 and J is TRBJ2-7, with D perhaps TRBD1 (5 bases). The CDR3 spans 14 residues. Germline CDR1 is MNHEY and CDR2 is SMNVEV (reference sequence). V dropped 6 bases and J dropped 2 bases, with 14 bases sitting between them. The CDR3: CASRSVDIPYEQYF. The DNA of the CDR3 is TGTGCCAGCAGGTCCGTGGACATCCCCTACGAGCAGTACTTC.

This rearrangement joins TRBV4-2 to TRBJ1-2; 9 positions match TRBD1. Unmatched junction bases numbered 12, after V lost 3 bases and J lost 4 bases. Germline V gene sequence: CDR1 LGHNA, CDR2 YNFKEQ. This CDR3 contains 17 residues. CDR3 sequence: CASSQMTGGGISYGYTF. The CDR3 bases are TGTGCCAGCAGCCAGATGACAGGGGGGGGAATAAGCTATGGCTACACCTTC.

This CDR3 is CASSNTNSGNTIYF. Written as DNA, the CDR3 is TGTGCCAGCAGCAATACTAACTCTGGAAACACCATATATTTT. This chain joins TRBV7-3 and TRBJ1-3, with D hard to call. The CDR3 is made up of 14 amino acids. V was trimmed by 5 bases and J by 0 bases, leaving 8 bases between them. Germline CDR1 is SGHTA and CDR2 is FQGTGA.

The CDR3 DNA sequence: TGTGCCAGCAGTTACAGCCTATTCGGGGGTATTGGGACTAGCGGTACCTACGAGCAGTACTTC. Translated: CASSYSLFGGIGTSGTYEQYF. The chain is built from TRBV6-2 or TRBV6-3 and TRBJ2-7; 11 nucleotides match TRBD2. V was clipped by 2 bases and J by 2 bases; unmatched bases: 20. The germline CDR1 and CDR2 sequences are MNHEY and SVGEGT. The length of the CDR3 is 21 residues.

The V gene is TRBV6-2 or TRBV6-3, the J gene TRBJ2-1, with D perhaps matching TRBD2 (6 bases). Germline values: CDR1 MNHEY, CDR2 SVGEGT. V was clipped by 6 bases and J by 4 bases, with 13 bases between them. The CDR3 contains 14 residues. The DNA of the CDR3 is TGTGCCAGCAGACCTCGGGACTCTTACAATGAGCAGTTCTTC. Encoded protein: CASRPRDSYNEQFF.

The rearrangement links TRBV3-1 (or the pseudogene TRBV3-2) to TRBJ2-7, with TRBD2 as a possible D gene (6 bases). The length of the CDR3 is 16 residues. V lost 0 bases and J 6 bases, leaving 18 bases between the germline ends. Germline V CDR1 and CDR2: LGHDT, YNNKEL (reference sequence). The CDR3 DNA reads as TGTGCCAGCAGCCAAGAAACAGGCGGGGAGAACCCCGAGCAGTACTTC. Translating gives CASSQETGGENPEQYF.

J is TRBJ1-1 and V is TRBV7-3; the D is unclear. V was shortened by 3 bases and J by 1 base, with 6 bases between the two germline ends. CDR3 length equals 13 residues. Germline assignment: CDR1 SGHTA and CDR2 FQGTGA. CDR3 in amino acids: CASSLSGNTEAFF. CDR3 DNA sequence: TGTGCCAGCAGCTTGTCAGGGAACACTGAAGCTTTCTTT.

This chain uses TRBV12-3 or TRBV12-4 with TRBJ1-2; D is unresolved. CDR3 length: 12 amino acids. The V and J ends lost 3 bases and 6 bases respectively, with 8 bases between them. The CDR3 sequence is CASSFFPDGYTF. CDR3 bases: TGTGCCAGCAGTTTTTTTCCTGATGGCTACACCTTC.

The V and J genes are TRBV19 and TRBJ2-7; the D gene is possibly TRBD2 (5 bases). V gave up 4 bases and J gave up 0 bases, with 10 bases separating them. The CDR3 contains 14 residues. Germline CDR1 and CDR2: LNHDA and SQIVND (reference sequence). CDR3 in amino acids: CASSSGLPSYEQYF. The DNA of the CDR3 is TGTGCCAGTAGTAGCGGGCTGCCCTCCTACGAGCAGTACTTC.

This chain connects TRBV18 to TRBJ1-1; perhaps TRBD1 as D (5 bases). The ends were cut back, 5 bases at V and 2 bases at J, with 12 bases in the middle. The germline V gene has CDR1 KGHSH and CDR2 LQKENI. The CDR3 totals 14 residues. For the CDR3, the DNA is TGTGCCAGCTCAGCGACAGCGTCCAACACTGAAGCTTTCTTT. Its translation: CASSATASNTEAFF. Together with reference TRBV18 and TRBJ1-1, the CDR3 gives the full variable domain: NAGVMQNPRHLVRRRGQEARLRCSPMKGHSHVYWYRQLPEEGLKFMVYLQKENIIDESGMPKERFSAEFPKEGPSILRIQQVVRGDSAAYFCASSATASNTEAFFGQGTRLTVV.

J is TRBJ1-5 and V is TRBV5-5, with D unresolved. The CDR3 length is 15 residues. V was pared by 0 bases and J by 4 bases, with 11 bases between. The germline gives CDR1 SGHKS, CDR2 YYEKEE (reference sequence). CDR3 DNA sequence: TGTGCCAGCAGCTTGGACGGGAATATAAATCAGCCCCAGCATTTT. The encoded protein is CASSLDGNINQPQHF.

This chain uses TRBV5-6 with TRBJ2-3, with TRBD2 identical over 9 bases. J was trimmed by 8 bases and V by 1 base; bases with no gene match: 2. Per the germline V gene, CDR1 is SGHDT and CDR2 is YYEEEE. The CDR3 loop spans 13 amino acids. CDR3 DNA: TGTGCCAGCAGCTTGAAAGCGGGGGGTACGCAGTATTTT. Its translation is CASSLKAGGTQYF.